The T cell receptor (beta chain) described here comes from a study of blood T cell repertoires in COVID-19 (dated by TCRdb to about 2020). Describing the broader study: Collaborator samples came from the United States, Italy and Spain and covered acute and convalescent phases of COVID-19. HLA class I and class II types, where available, came from metadata supplied by the sample provider rather than from assay-based typing. The repertoires were made available in a free public database intended to serve as a resource for research on the immune response to SARS-CoV-2. The material from the prospective study consisted of cDNA or gDNA derived from T cells, B-cell-depleted T cells, or PBMCs. The sample metadata nearly always contained a de-identified subject ID, COVID-19 status, age in years and sex. Samples came from the ongoing ImmuneRACE study (first 160 participants) plus 1,254 subjects from 6 global collaborators. Subjects who had been exposed to COVID-19, were actively infected with it, or had recovered from it provided the deeply sampled blood TCRbeta repertoires that made up the dataset. Results and caveats for the whole study, not just this receptor: How much clinical and demographic metadata was included differed by source and by participant, and the metadata was provided uncurated.

Concerning this clone itself: This receptor's antigen is unknown. The record has no base qualities; no much larger clone is one base away.

The collaborating institutions used their own protocols to collect whole blood in K2EDTA tubes. For TCRbeta analysis, collaborators shipped samples as frozen whole blood, isolated PBMCs, or DNA extracted from either of those sample types. TCRbeta CDR3 regions were amplified from genomic DNA using the immunoSEQ Assay, a bias-controlled multiplex PCR. The study's own analysis went as follows. Within the assay, amplification of reference gene primers was used to estimate how many nucleated cells each sample contained. To quantify the absolute abundance of each unique TCRbeta CDR3 rearrangement, sequence reads were collapsed and filtered. For each sample, productive Simpson clonality was calculated as the square root of Simpson's diversity index across productive rearrangements. Entries here come from immuneACCESS through TCRdb and include only in-frame sequences with V and J called. Some clones fail to appear in such tables; in the studies checked, an unresolved V gene covers under half of the shortfall, and the cause of the remainder is unknown. That table is the source of V, J and clone size, and D and trimming were worked out from the DNA. The sample table records more than 200,000 clones; 85% to 90% of these occur just once. The ten largest clones add up to approximately 6.1% of the sample.

The TCR was taken from a man of 80 years or more with acute or convalescent COVID-19. The sequencing sample was made of peripheral blood.

The CDR3 reads as follows: CASSSAQGMNTEAFF. The DNA sequence is TGTGCCAGCAGCTCCGCGCAGGGTATGAACACTGAAGCTTTCTTT. The chain couples TRBV7-9 to TRBJ1-1; a tentative D call is TRBD1 (5 bases match). The CDR3 contains 15 residues, cysteine and phenylalanine counted. Kept here is only the CDR3 DNA, which spans 45 bases and is read in frame from base 1. Taken from the germline V gene (reference sequence), the CDR1 and CDR2 loops are SEHNR and FQNEAQ. V and J are truncated by 4 bases and 0 bases respectively, leaving an intervening sequence of 12 bases.